The sequence of this TCR beta chain was determined in a study of blood T cells in healthy people across ages. Study-level background: About one barcoded TCR beta cDNA was captured per two T cells. Study-level points and caveats: Aged donors had fewer naive CD4+ cells and lower diversity than long-lived donors. Diversity estimates from one million T cells were considered underestimates.

This clonotype was recorded many times. Its antigen is currently unknown. Losses at the gene ends were 6 bases for V and 1 base for J; bases not matched to a gene: 8. This CDR3 region has 16 residues. Germline-derived CDR1 and CDR2 are MNHEY and SVGEGT. The authors ran a second PCR of about 7 to 11 cycles using a sample-barcoded 5' primer and a J-beta primer mix. In TCRdb, the 5' RACE reads were re-called with MiXCR into one record per CDR3 protein. The sample lists fewer than 900,000 distinct CDR3 sequences, 35% to 45% occurring once. Extraction yielded at least 5 micrograms of total RNA per sample. The chain is built from TRBV6-2 or TRBV6-3 and TRBJ2-7; 11 nucleotides match TRBD2. This receptor was taken from an older woman in good health. Sequencing was performed on blood. CDR3 bases: TGTGCCAGCAGAACCACTAGCGGGAGTCGGTCCTACGAGCAGTACTTC. The encoded protein is CASRTTSGSRSYEQYF.